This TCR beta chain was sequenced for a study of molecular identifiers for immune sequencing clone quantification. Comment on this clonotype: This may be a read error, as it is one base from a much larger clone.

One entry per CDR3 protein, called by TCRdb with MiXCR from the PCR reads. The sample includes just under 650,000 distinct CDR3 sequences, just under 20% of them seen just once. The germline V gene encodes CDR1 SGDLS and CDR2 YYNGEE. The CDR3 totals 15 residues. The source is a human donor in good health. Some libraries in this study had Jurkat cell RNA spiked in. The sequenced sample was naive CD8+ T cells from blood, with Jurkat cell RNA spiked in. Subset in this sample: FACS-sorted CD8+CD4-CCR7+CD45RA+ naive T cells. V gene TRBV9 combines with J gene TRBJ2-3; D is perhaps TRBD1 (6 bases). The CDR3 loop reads CASSVLARGTGTQYF. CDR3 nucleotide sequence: TGTGCCAGCAGCGTATTGGCCAGGGGCACAGGTACGCAGTATTTT.